This record concerns one T cell receptor beta chain sequence. The antigen is unknown. This sample was included in a study of CXCR3-negative and CXCR3-positive naive CD8 T cells. About the research overall: Roughly 135 million TRB reads were obtained overall (about 1.5 +/- 0.3 million per library).

Libraries of TRB cDNA were made by 5' RACE and carried UMIs. Reprocessing the 5' RACE reads, TCRdb reports a single entry for every CDR3 protein and omits DNA. This sample's table has 55,000 to 65,000 distinct CDR3 sequences. Study findings and constraints: CXCR3-positive naive cells carried more hydrophobic TRB CDR3s than CXCR3-negative naive cells did.

Germline CDR1 MDHEN, CDR2 SYDVKM. CDR3 length equals 15 residues. This receptor was obtained from a human donor in good health. Some clones in this sample may be carry-over from other donors' samples. The rearrangement joins TRBV28 to TRBJ2-7; the D call from TCRdb, TRBD1, cannot be confirmed without DNA. Sequences were obtained from naive CXCR3+ CD8+ T cells from blood. Stated subset: CD45RO-CCR7+CD27+CD95- naive CD8+ T cells expressing CXCR3 (TNR3+). CDR3 residues: CASSFGWGGSYEQYF.